The next 19 T cell receptor beta chains were all read from a single sample in a study of cytomegalovirus exposure and HLA in healthy donors. The PCR contained 60 Vbeta and 13 Jbeta primers. Data came from immunoSEQ multiplex PCR; TCRdb stores just in-frame clones and leaves some out. The table lists 84,000 or so clones, less than 65% of them singletons. Source material: PBMCs. The receptors here all came from a woman between 25 and 40 years old in good health and CMV-seropositive.

The chain has TRBV30 and TRBJ1-5; TRBD1 is a possible D gene (5 bases). This CDR3 is built from 14 residues. Trimming removed 4 bases from V and 5 bases from J, with 15 bases in between. The germline V gene encodes CDR1 GTSNPN and CDR2 SVGIG (reference sequence). CDR3 nucleotide sequence: TGTGCCTGGACTACCCCAGGGTCGGATCAGCCCCAGCATTTT. This sequence encodes CAWTTPGSDQPQHF. The complete variable domain, with remaining parts taken from reference TRBV30 and TRBJ1-5, reads SQTIHQWPATLVQPVGSPLSLECTVEGTSNPNLYWYRQAAGRGLQLLFYSVGIGQISSEVPQNLSASRPQDRQFILSSKKLLLSDSGFYLCAWTTPGSDQPQHFGDGTRLSIL.

This sequence joins TRBV27 and TRBJ1-1, with TRBD1 matching over 10 bases. V shed 6 bases, J shed 5 bases, and the junction held 3 bases outside the gene matches. Germline CDR1 and CDR2: MNHEY and SMNVEV (reference sequence). The length of the CDR3 is 13 residues. CDR3 coding DNA: TGTGCCAGCAGAAGGACAGGGGGGACTGAAGCTTTCTTT. Amino acid sequence: CASRRTGGTEAFF.

V is TRBV11-2 and J is TRBJ2-5, with 13 bases fitting TRBD2. The V segment lost 2 bases and the J segment 4 bases; nucleotides outside the gene matches: 7. This CDR3 region has 17 residues. Germline CDR1 SGHAT, CDR2 FQNNGV. CDR3 sequence: CASSLQLAGGWGETQYF. CDR3 sequence (DNA): TGTGCCAGCAGCTTACAACTAGCGGGGGGGTGGGGAGAGACCCAGTACTTC.

V is TRBV19 and J is TRBJ1-1; D perhaps matches TRBD1 (5 bases). The length of the CDR3 is 14 residues. From germline, CDR1 is LNHDA and CDR2 SQIVND (reference sequence). Trimming removed 7 bases from V and 4 bases from J, with 16 bases in between. The DNA of the CDR3 is TGTGCCAGTACATTACAGGATACCGGCACTGAAGCTTTCTTT. It yields the protein CASTLQDTGTEAFF.

The chain is built from TRBV13 and TRBJ2-3; 8 bases match TRBD1. Germline V gene sequence: CDR1 PRHDT, CDR2 FYEKMQ (reference sequence). The CDR3 covers 14 residues. J gave up 3 bases and V 6 bases, and 5 bases lay outside the gene matches. For the CDR3, the DNA is TGTGCCAGCAGGTTACAGGGGGAGACAGATACGCAGTATTTT. This gives the protein CASRLQGETDTQYF.

This chain uses TRBV7-8 with TRBJ1-1; D remains ambiguous. V was clipped by 5 bases and J by 0 bases, with 10 bases between them. The CDR3 is made up of 14 amino acids. From germline, CDR1 is SGHVS and CDR2 FQNEAQ. In nucleotides, the CDR3 is TGTGCCAGCAGCGCCGCGGGGTTGAACACTGAAGCTTTCTTT. Amino acid sequence: CASSAAGLNTEAFF.

The V and J genes are TRBV7-9 and TRBJ1-3; 7 bases fit TRBD1. CDR3 length equals 14 residues. V shed 5 bases, J shed 2 bases, and the junction held 3 bases outside the gene matches. Germline V gene data show CDR1 as SEHNR and CDR2 as FQNEAQ (reference sequence). The CDR3 DNA sequence: TGTGCCAGCAGCACTGACAGGGCTGGAAACACCATATATTTT. Protein product: CASSTDRAGNTIYF. Together with reference TRBV7-9 and TRBJ1-3, the CDR3 gives the full variable domain: DTGVSQNPRHKITKRGQNVTFRCDPISEHNRLYWYRQTLGQGPEFLTYFQNEAQLEKSRLLSDRFSAERPKGSFSTLEIQRTEQGDSAMYLCASSTDRAGNTIYFGEGSWLTVV.

The chain recombines TRBV2 with TRBJ1-1, with 8 nucleotides matching TRBD1. The V and J ends lost 3 bases and 4 bases, in that order; junction bases with no gene match: 4. Germline assignment: CDR1 SNHLY and CDR2 FYNNEI. This CDR3 spans 14 amino acids. The CDR3 loop is CASSEETGATEAFF. DNA for the CDR3: TGTGCCAGCAGTGAGGAGACAGGGGCCACTGAAGCTTTCTTT.

The V call is TRBV5-1, the J call TRBJ2-1; weak D call: TRBD2 (5 bases). The CDR3 is 14 residues long. V lost 7 bases, J lost 7 bases, and 18 bases lay in between. Germline V gene lookup returns CDR1 SGHRS and CDR2 YFSETQ. The CDR3 sequence: CASANRDRGNEQFF. The CDR3 nucleotides read TGCGCCAGCGCTAATAGGGATCGAGGGAATGAGCAGTTCTTC.

The CDR3 protein is CASSVTSGSTDTQYF. The CDR3 DNA reads as TGTGCCAGCAGCGTGACTAGCGGCAGCACAGATACGCAGTATTTT. The chain links TRBV5-4 to TRBJ2-3, with TRBD2 identical over 9 bases. Trimming at V came to 4 bases and at J to 0 bases, leaving 3 bases not matched to a gene. Germline CDR1 SGHNT, CDR2 YYREEE (reference sequence). There are 15 residues in the CDR3.

The V gene is TRBV10-3, the J gene TRBJ2-7, with TRBD1 as a possible D gene (6 bases). The CDR3 loop spans 14 amino acids. Germline V CDR1 and CDR2: ENHRY, SYGVKD. The V and J ends lost 4 bases and 4 bases respectively, with 14 bases between them. The CDR3 loop reads CAISVQGSGYEQYF. The CDR3 bases are TGTGCCATCAGTGTTCAGGGGAGTGGGTACGAGCAGTACTTC.

J is TRBJ1-4 and V is TRBV5-1; D is perhaps TRBD1 (5 bases). The CDR3 sequence is 15 residues long. Germline CDR1 SGHRS, CDR2 YFSETQ. V was shortened by 4 bases and J by 5 bases, with 15 bases between the two germline ends. CDR3 sequence reads: CASSPTGTSNEKLFF. As DNA, the CDR3 is TGCGCCAGCAGCCCCACGGGGACTTCGAATGAAAAACTGTTTTTT.

This clone was detected only a few times. This chain connects TRBV5-1 to TRBJ2-7; 14 bases match TRBD2. CDR1 is SGHRS, CDR2 YFSETQ, per germline. This CDR3 contains 16 residues. After removal of 2 bases from V and 4 bases from J, the junction contained 5 bases not matched to a gene. The CDR3 sequence: CASSLGTSGGGYEQYF. As DNA, the CDR3 is TGCGCCAGCAGCTTAGGGACTAGCGGGGGAGGATACGAGCAGTACTTC.

This sequence joins TRBV4-3 and TRBJ1-5; D is ambiguous. Germline V gives CDR1 LGHNA, CDR2 YSLEER. The CDR3 contains 13 residues. V was shortened by 1 base and J by 4 bases, with 5 bases between the two germline ends. CDR3 nucleotides: TGCGCCAGCAGCCAAGGGCAAAATCAGCCCCAGCATTTT. This sequence encodes CASSQGQNQPQHF.

This rearrangement joins TRBV4-1 to TRBJ1-1; 9 positions agree with TRBD1. The germline V gene encodes CDR1 MGHRA and CDR2 YSYEKL. The ends lost 1 base at V and 0 bases at J; junction bases unmatched: 6. The CDR3 is 17 residues long. The CDR3 DNA reads as TGCGCCAGCAGCCAAGGGGGACAGGGTAGAATGAACACTGAAGCTTTCTTT. It encodes CASSQGGQGRMNTEAFF.

This rearrangement joins TRBV30 to TRBJ2-3; D is undetermined. Germline V gives CDR1 GTSNPN, CDR2 SVGIG (reference sequence). There are 13 residues in the CDR3. Trimming shortened V by 0 bases and J by 3 bases, and 7 bases separated the two germline ends. CDR3 in DNA: TGTGCCTGGAGTGTACTAAGGACAGATACGCAGTATTTT. Its protein product is CAWSVLRTDTQYF. Variable domain in full (rest from reference TRBV30 and TRBJ2-3): SQTIHQWPATLVQPVGSPLSLECTVEGTSNPNLYWYRQAAGRGLQLLFYSVGIGQISSEVPQNLSASRPQDRQFILSSKKLLLSDSGFYLCAWSVLRTDTQYFGPGTRLTVL.

This rearrangement joins TRBV2 to TRBJ1-1; TRBD1 matches at 9 bases. CDR1 is SNHLY and CDR2 is FYNNEI in the germline V gene. This CDR3 comprises 15 residues. J was trimmed by 4 bases and V by 6 bases; bases with no gene match: 9. This CDR3 reads CASRAGTGYPTEAFF. CDR3 sequence (DNA): TGTGCCAGCAGGGCCGGGACAGGGTATCCCACTGAAGCTTTCTTT.

This clone was found a few times. The chain has TRBV28 and TRBJ1-1; 7 bases line up with TRBD1. CDR1 is MDHEN, CDR2 SYDVKM, per germline. After removal of 5 bases from V and 6 bases from J, the junction contained 12 bases not matched to a gene. There are 15 residues in the CDR3. The CDR3 sequence: CASSPPTGYSAEAFF. For the CDR3, the DNA is TGTGCCAGCAGTCCACCGACAGGGTATAGCGCTGAAGCTTTCTTT.

V is TRBV28 and J is TRBJ2-7; 9 bases fit TRBD1. From germline, CDR1 is MDHEN and CDR2 SYDVKM. CDR3 size: 14 residues. Germline trimming cut 1 base from V and 9 bases from J; bases unmatched to any gene: 7. This chain's CDR3 is CASSLSGTGWGQYF. The CDR3 bases are TGTGCCAGCAGTTTATCTGGGACAGGGTGGGGGCAGTACTTC. Combining the CDR3 with reference TRBV28 and TRBJ2-7 gives the whole variable domain DVKVTQSSRYLVKRTGEKVFLECVQDMDHENMFWYRQDPGLGLRLIYFSYDVKMKEKGDIPEGYSVSREKKERFSLILESASTNQTSMYLCASSLSGTGWGQYFGPGTRLTVT.